The rows below give T cell receptor beta chains drawn from one sample of a study of OX40 agonist ivuxolimab in advanced cancers. Sequencing was performed with immunoSEQ multiplex PCR; in TCRdb, only in-frame clones are kept and a portion is missing. The table lists about 45,000 clones, approximately 90% of them singletons, with 19% in the top ten. Sequencing used CD4+ or CD8+ T cells sorted from blood, obtained in a trial of the OX40 agonist ivuxolimab. The receptors originated from an adult with an advanced solid tumor such as melanoma, head and neck, liver or kidney cancer. CDR3s include the opening cysteine and the closing phenylalanine or tryptophan. D genes are given only for firm matches. Not all rows give a size; the values are once, few, many and, for expanded clones, a class.

v_call,d_call,clone_size,j_call,cdr3_nt,cdr3_aa
TRBV27,.,.,TRBJ1-5,TGTGCCAGCAGCTACGGACAGAAAAATCAGCCCCAGCATTTT,CASSYGQKNQPQHF
TRBV6-1,TRBD1,.,TRBJ1-3,TGTGCCAGCAGTACGACAGGGGCGGGAAACACCATATATTTT,CASSTTGAGNTIYF
TRBV5-4,.,.,TRBJ2-2,TGTGCCGGCTCGAGGGACACCGGGGAGCTGTTTTTT,CAGSRDTGELFF
TRBV28,TRBD2,.,TRBJ2-7,TGTGCCAGCAGTTTCCCAGGGACTAGCGGGAGGGCCGGCGAGCAGTACTTC,CASSFPGTSGRAGEQYF
TRBV28,.,.,TRBJ1-3,TGTGCCAGCAGCCCACAGGGATCCGGAAACACCATATATTTT,CASSPQGSGNTIYF
TRBV9,.,.,TRBJ2-7,TGTGCCAGCAGCGTGTCGGGACTGTCCTACGAGCAGTACTTC,CASSVSGLSYEQYF
TRBV30,TRBD1,.,TRBJ1-2,TGTGCCTGGAGTCTCCATCGGACAGGGTTAAACTATGGCTACACCTTC,CAWSLHRTGLNYGYTF
TRBV7-7,TRBD2,.,TRBJ2-3,TGTGCCAGCAGCCCCGGCGGGGGTCCAGATACGCAGTATTTT,CASSPGGGPDTQYF
TRBV4-1,.,.,TRBJ2-2,TGCGCCAGCAGCCAAGTAGGTGGGGGCCTTAACACCGGGGAGCTGTTTTTT,CASSQVGGGLNTGELFF
TRBV11-2,.,.,TRBJ1-5,TGTGCCAGCAGACAGAACAGGGCGAGCAATCAGCCCCAGCATTTT,CASRQNRASNQPQHF
TRBV4-1,TRBD2,.,TRBJ2-7,TGCGCCAGCAGCCAAGACCCGAGCGGGGGCTACGAGCAGTACTTC,CASSQDPSGGYEQYF
TRBV13,TRBD2,.,TRBJ2-7,TGTGCCAGCAGCACCGGGACTAGCGGGTCTGGAGGCTCCTACGAGCAGTACTTC,CASSTGTSGSGGSYEQYF
TRBV5-5,.,.,TRBJ2-7,TGTGCCAGCAGGTTACAGGGCAATTCCTTCTACGAGCAGTACTTC,CASRLQGNSFYEQYF
TRBV7-9,.,.,TRBJ2-1,TGTGCCAGCAGCTTAGGGCCGACTTTCAATGAGCAGTTCTTC,CASSLGPTFNEQFF
TRBV30,.,.,TRBJ2-7,TGTGCCTGGAGTGCAGGGAACGAGCAGTACTTC,CAWSAGNEQYF
TRBV5-4,.,.,TRBJ1-1,TGTGCCAGCAGCTTGTGGGTGGGGGGGGACACTGAAGCTTTCTTT,CASSLWVGGDTEAFF
TRBV15,.,.,TRBJ2-5,TGTGCCACCGCGGTCGTTGGTCGCCAAGAGACCCAGTACTTC,CATAVVGRQETQYF
TRBV6-1,.,.,TRBJ2-1,TGTGCCAGCGGGTCCTACAATGAGCAGTTCTTC,CASGSYNEQFF
TRBV27,TRBD2,.,TRBJ2-1,TGTGCCAGCAAAAGGGCGGGGGGGCACAATGAGCAGTTCTTC,CASKRAGGHNEQFF
TRBV2,.,.,TRBJ2-1,TGTGCCAGCAGTGAGGTGGCTAGTGGAGCCTACAATGAGCAGTTCTTC,CASSEVASGAYNEQFF
TRBV13,TRBD2,.,TRBJ2-7,TGTGCCAGCAGCCGGGGGGGGAGCTCCTACGAGCAGTACTTC,CASSRGGSSYEQYF
TRBV29-1,.,.,TRBJ2-7,TGCAGCGTTTCCCTCAGGGGTTCCTACGAGCAGTACTTC,CSVSLRGSYEQYF
TRBV18,.,few,TRBJ2-7,TGTGCCAGCTCACCACCGGATCGGGGAAGCTCCTACGAGCAGTACTTC,CASSPPDRGSSYEQYF
TRBV9,TRBD2,.,TRBJ2-7,TGTGCCAGCAGTGAGGGAGCGGGAGGTTCCTACGAGCAGTACTTC,CASSEGAGGSYEQYF
TRBV5-4,.,.,TRBJ2-1,TGTGCCAGCAGCTTGCTATCAGGCGGTGAGCAGTTCTTC,CASSLLSGGEQFF
TRBV28,.,.,TRBJ2-1,TGTGCCAGCAGCGCCGCCAGGGTCTACAATGAGCAGTTCTTC,CASSAARVYNEQFF
TRBV19,.,.,TRBJ2-7,TGTGCCACCCGCGGGGAGCCACTATCCTACGAGCAGTACTTC,CATRGEPLSYEQYF
TRBV7-7,TRBD2,once,TRBJ2-5,TGTGCCAGCAGCTTAGCTGAGGCGGGGGAAGAGACCCAGTACTTC,CASSLAEAGEETQYF
TRBV30,.,once,TRBJ2-2,TGTGCCTGGAGTGTAATGGTTGGCGGGGAGCTGTTTTTT,CAWSVMVGGELFF
TRBV6-1,.,.,TRBJ2-1,TGTGCCAGCAGTGAAGCCACGAGCTCCTACAATGAGCAGTTCTTC,CASSEATSSYNEQFF
TRBV2,.,.,TRBJ2-7,TGTGCCAGCACCACGACAGCTAGCTACGAGCAGTACTTC,CASTTTASYEQYF
TRBV19,.,.,TRBJ1-2,TGTGCCAGTAGAACATACTATGGCTACACCTTC,CASRTYYGYTF
TRBV14,.,.,TRBJ2-7,TGTGCCAGCAGCCAAACATCGGGGCCCTCCTACGAGCAGTACTTC,CASSQTSGPSYEQYF
TRBV5-1,.,.,TRBJ2-7,TGCGCCAGCAGCTTGTCCGTCCCCTCTCAGGGGCTCCAGGGGTACTACGAGCAGTACTTC,CASSLSVPSQGLQGYYEQYF
TRBV2,TRBD1,.,TRBJ1-1,TGTGCCAGCAGTGATCAGGGGGCCCCGAACACTGAAGCTTTCTTT,CASSDQGAPNTEAFF
TRBV7-9,.,.,TRBJ2-7,TGTGCCAGCAGCTTTGACATTTCCTACGAGCAGTACTTC,CASSFDISYEQYF
TRBV5-6,TRBD2,.,TRBJ2-1,TGTGCCAGCAGCTTCGGCCGACAAGCGGGGGTGTATGAGCAGTTCTTC,CASSFGRQAGVYEQFF
TRBV4-2,TRBD2,.,TRBJ2-7,TGTGCCAGCAGCCAAGAAGGTAGCGGGGGGGTCTACGAGCAGTACTTC,CASSQEGSGGVYEQYF
TRBV7-6,.,.,TRBJ2-7,TGTGCCAGCAGCTCGCAGGGACAGAGCGGGGGCTACGAGCAGTACTTC,CASSSQGQSGGYEQYF
TRBV11-1,.,few,TRBJ2-7,TGTGCCAGCAGCAAGAATGTCTACGAGCAGTACTTC,CASSKNVYEQYF
TRBV19,.,.,TRBJ1-2,TGTGCCAGTAGTATAGGACTCAACTATGGCTACACCTTC,CASSIGLNYGYTF
TRBV7-3,TRBD1,.,TRBJ1-3,TGTGCCAGCAGCAACCACGGACAGGGGATGGGAAACACCATATATTTT,CASSNHGQGMGNTIYF
TRBV7-9,.,.,TRBJ2-5,TGTGCCAGCAGCTTGTCGGAGGCTTGGGAGACCCAGTACTTC,CASSLSEAWETQYF
TRBV29-1,TRBD1,.,TRBJ2-7,TGCAGCGTTGAGAGACAGGGGACCTACGAGCAGTACTTC,CSVERQGTYEQYF
TRBV5-1,.,.,TRBJ1-2,TGCGCCAGCAGCTTGGAGCCAAACTATGGCTACACCTTC,CASSLEPNYGYTF
TRBV6-5,.,once,TRBJ2-3,TGTGCCAGCAGCCTCACTAGCCCCTCCACAGATACGCAGTATTTT,CASSLTSPSTDTQYF